Below, one TCR beta chain is given with its context. Its target is not known. This sample is part of a study of shared clonotypes between healthy human individuals. Whole-study results and caveats: Unshared clonotypes carried lower generation probabilities than those common to all four donors.

Only in-frame clones appear in the TCRdb table, and some are missing; sequencing was by immunoSEQ multiplex PCR. The table has roughly 2,500,000 clones, 90% to 95% seen once. J gave up 2 bases and V 4 bases, and 5 bases lay outside the gene matches. Germline CDR1 KGHSH, CDR2 LQKENI. This CDR3 comprises 16 residues. This TCR came from a man between 18 and 35 years old in good health. Some clones in this sample may be carry-over from other donors' samples. Sample: naive CD4+ T cells from PBMCs. Specified subset: CD45RA+ positively selected. This chain uses TRBV18 with TRBJ2-7; 13 bases are a match to TRBD2. The CDR3 region has the DNA TGTGCCAGCTCACGACTAGCGGGAGGCAACACCTACGAGCAGTACTTC. Translating it yields CASSRLAGGNTYEQYF.